This T cell receptor (beta chain) is from a study of T cell responses to AZD1222 COVID-19 vaccine. The protocol was immunoSEQ multiplex PCR, while the TCRdb copy is restricted to in-frame clones and leaves out a portion. This repertoire shows approximately 150,000 clones, about 92% found once; its top ten account for approximately 12%. CDR1 is ENHRY, CDR2 SYGVKD, per germline. V lost 7 bases and J 8 bases, leaving 18 bases between the germline ends. The CDR3 covers 15 residues. This chain joins TRBV10-3 and TRBJ1-6, with TRBD1 as a possible D gene (5 bases). This sequence originates from an adult who had recovered from COVID-19. This specimen consisted of peripheral blood, obtained after recovery from COVID-19. The CDR3 region is CAIKEDGRVDSPLHF. In DNA, the CDR3 is TGTGCCATCAAGGAGGACGGCAGGGTCGATTCACCCCTCCACTTT.